These T cell receptor beta chains were read from a single sample in a study of cytomegalovirus exposure and HLA in healthy donors. TCRdb keeps only in-frame clones here, not all; method: immunoSEQ multiplex PCR. The profile covers about 140,000 clones, with more than 75% appearing a single time and 3% to 3.5% taken by the ten largest. The sequenced sample consisted of PBMCs. These receptors were collected from a man aged 18 to 30 in good health and CMV-seropositive. Each CDR3 is given with its conserved first and last residue. The order of the fields is D gene, clone size, V gene, J gene, CDR3 DNA, CDR3 protein. The D gene is left open where the match is weak. Not every row has a clone size; where given, it reads once, few, many or a size class.

-	-	TRBV19	TRBJ1-4	TGTGCCAGTAGTATTATACCAGGGGCTGAAAAACTGTTTTTT	CASSIIPGAEKLFF
-	-	TRBV7-9	TRBJ2-1	TGTGCCAGCAGATTCGGGACAGAGCAGTTCTTC	CASRFGTEQFF
-	-	TRBV30	TRBJ1-1	TGTGCCTGGATAGGACAGTTGAACACTGAAGCTTTCTTT	CAWIGQLNTEAFF
-	-	TRBV28	TRBJ2-3	TGTGCCAGCAGTGAGCTTGGGGGGAGCACAGATACGCAGTATTTT	CASSELGGSTDTQYF
-	-	TRBV29-1	TRBJ2-7	TGCAGCGTCGGGGGACTTAATTCCTACGAGCAGTACTTC	CSVGGLNSYEQYF
-	-	TRBV4-1	TRBJ2-7	TGCGCCAGCAGCCAAGATACTAGCTACGAGCAGTACTTC	CASSQDTSYEQYF
TRBD2	-	TRBV2	TRBJ2-1	TGTGCCAGCAGTGGCACTAGCGGGAGCTTCGATGAGCAGTTCTTC	CASSGTSGSFDEQFF
-	-	TRBV28	TRBJ2-5	TGTGCCAGTCGAGAACGGGGGTACCAAGAGACCCAGTACTTC	CASRERGYQETQYF
-	-	TRBV5-1	TRBJ2-7	TGCGCCAGCAGCCAGGGGTCCGAGCAGTACTTC	CASSQGSEQYF
TRBD2	few	TRBV6-5	TRBJ2-5	TGTGCCAGCAGTTCGGGGGGGGCGGGAGGGCGGGAGACCCAGTACTTC	CASSSGGAGGRETQYF
TRBD2	-	TRBV18	TRBJ2-7	TGTGCCAGCTCACCAACTAGCGGGGGATACGAGCAGTACTTC	CASSPTSGGYEQYF
-	-	TRBV7-9	TRBJ1-1	TGTGCCAGCAGAACCGGACACGAGATGAACACTGAAGCTTTCTTT	CASRTGHEMNTEAFF
-	-	TRBV30	TRBJ2-7	TGTGCCTGGAGAGGGGGAGGGTGGAATTTGGGCTCCTACGAGCAGTACTTC	CAWRGGGWNLGSYEQYF
-	-	TRBV18	TRBJ1-1	TGTGCCAGCTCACCACAGGACGGGGGGAACACTGAAGCTTTCTTT	CASSPQDGGNTEAFF
TRBD1	-	TRBV19	TRBJ1-6	TGTGCCAGCACCTGGACAGGGAGTAATTCACCCCTCCACTTT	CASTWTGSNSPLHF
TRBD1	-	TRBV25-1	TRBJ2-1	TGTGCCAGCAGTCCCAGACAGGGAGATTTCTACAATGAGCAGTTCTTC	CASSPRQGDFYNEQFF
TRBD2	-	TRBV7-3	TRBJ2-7	TGTGCCAGCAGCCCTTCTGGGTTGCGGGAGAGCGACGAGCAGTACTTC	CASSPSGLRESDEQYF
-	-	TRBV21-1	TRBJ2-1	TGTGCCAGCAGGCCAGGGGGCTTTTGGAGCTCCTACAATGAGCAGTTCTTC	CASRPGGFWSSYNEQFF
-	-	TRBV6-4	TRBJ1-1	-	CASSDFRGTEAFF
-	-	TRBV2	TRBJ1-5	TGTGCCAGCAGAGCTGATGGGGGCAGCAATCAGCCCCAGCATTTT	CASRADGGSNQPQHF
-	-	TRBV28	TRBJ1-2	TGTGCCAGCAGTTTGGAGGATGGCTACACCTTC	CASSLEDGYTF
TRBD1	-	TRBV19	TRBJ1-1	TGTGCCAGTAGTAAGGGACAGTTTGGGAACACTGAAGCTTTCTTT	CASSKGQFGNTEAFF
-	-	TRBV2	TRBJ1-4	TGTGCCAGCAGTGTAGACAGACCGTATGAAAAACTGTTTTTT	CASSVDRPYEKLFF
-	once	TRBV28	TRBJ1-5	TGTGCCAGCAGTCCGAATCAGCCCCAGCATTTT	CASSPNQPQHF
-	once	TRBV29-1	TRBJ2-7	TGCAGCGTTGTGGCAGGGCAAAACTCCTACGAGCAGTACTTC	CSVVAGQNSYEQYF
TRBD1	-	TRBV27	TRBJ2-5	TGTGCCAGCAGTTTCGGGGCAGGGGGAGAGACCCAGTACTTC	CASSFGAGGETQYF
TRBD1	-	TRBV29-1	TRBJ2-1	TGCAGCGTCGGGGACAGGGGTAACAATGAGCAGTTCTTC	CSVGDRGNNEQFF
TRBD1	-	TRBV7-2	TRBJ1-5	TGTGCCAGCAGCTTCGGGACAGGGGGCCAACAGCCCCAGCATTTT	CASSFGTGGQQPQHF
TRBD1	-	TRBV7-4	TRBJ1-3	TGTGCCAGCAGCCCCTCGGGGACAGTTGTCCACACCATATATTTT	CASSPSGTVVHTIYF
-	-	TRBV19	TRBJ2-2	TGTGCCAGCCCTACAGGGTCCGGGGAGCTGTTTTTT	CASPTGSGELFF
-	-	TRBV25-1	TRBJ2-2	TGTGCCAGCAGTGAACCCAACACAGGAGAGAACACCGGGGAGCTGTTTTTT	CASSEPNTGENTGELFF
-	-	TRBV10-2	TRBJ2-5	TGCGCCAGCAGTGTTACAGAAGAGACCCAGTACTTC	CASSVTEETQYF
TRBD1	-	TRBV7-9	TRBJ1-2	TGTGCCAGCAGCTTGGGTGGACAGGGGGCTAACTATGGCTACACCTTC	CASSLGGQGANYGYTF
-	-	TRBV6-6	TRBJ1-2	TGTGCCAGCAGTTTCCCCGAGGAGCGGTACTATGGCTACACCTTC	CASSFPEERYYGYTF
-	-	TRBV7-9	TRBJ2-7	TGTGCCAGCAGCTTAGGAGGCCGACAGAGGAGCTACGAGCAGTACTTC	CASSLGGRQRSYEQYF
-	-	TRBV27	TRBJ2-7	TGTGCCAGTTCCGACAGAATAAGTTACGAGCAGTACTTC	CASSDRISYEQYF
-	-	TRBV4-1	TRBJ2-7	TGCGCCAGCAGCGAGGACAGTCTGAGCTCCTACGAGCAGTACTTC	CASSEDSLSSYEQYF
-	-	TRBV5-1	TRBJ1-1	TGCGCCAGCAGCCTTGACAGGAACACTGAAGCTTTCTTT	CASSLDRNTEAFF
-	-	TRBV6-5	TRBJ2-5	TGTGCCAGCAGTACGGAGGGGGCGGAGGAGCAGTACTTC	CASSTEGAEEQYF
-	-	TRBV28	TRBJ1-2	TGTGCCAGCAGTTTTGTGACAGGAGTTAACTATGGCTACACCTTC	CASSFVTGVNYGYTF
TRBD2	-	TRBV5-6	TRBJ2-5	TGTGCCAGCAGCCTGGGACTAGCGGGAGGAGAGACCCAGTACTTC	CASSLGLAGGETQYF
TRBD2	-	TRBV27	TRBJ2-1	TGTGCCAGCAGTTGGACTAGCGGGAGGTCCAATGAGCAGTTCTTC	CASSWTSGRSNEQFF
TRBD1	-	TRBV6-5	TRBJ2-7	TGTGCCAGCAGAGCCCCAGGGACAGACTACGAGCAGTACTTC	CASRAPGTDYEQYF
TRBD1	-	TRBV6-5	TRBJ1-2	TGTGCCAGCAGTTACACCAGGGGGCAGGGCTACACCTTC	CASSYTRGQGYTF
TRBD1	-	TRBV11-1	TRBJ1-4	TGTGCCAGCAGCGGACAGGCGGTTGCAACTAATGAAAAACTGTTTTTT	CASSGQAVATNEKLFF
-	-	TRBV2	TRBJ1-1	TGTGCCAGCAGTGCGAGGAACACTGAAGCTTTCTTT	CASSARNTEAFF
-	-	TRBV10-1	TRBJ1-1	TGCGCCAGCAGTGAGGCTTTGCTCGAGGAGAACGAAGCTTTCTTT	CASSEALLEENEAFF